A single TCR beta chain is shown here with its context. The study ran its PCR with 60 Vbeta and 13 Jbeta primers. The assay was immunoSEQ multiplex PCR, and TCRdb's table has in-frame clones only and misses some. The data contain 170,000 or so clones, 60% to 85% of them seen just once; the ten biggest clones take up approximately 2.9%. This sample was included in a study of cytomegalovirus exposure and HLA in healthy donors. The CDR3 extends over 13 amino acids. From germline, CDR1 is GTSNPN and CDR2 SVGIG (reference sequence). Trimming shortened V by 2 bases and J by 5 bases, and 10 bases separated the two germline ends.

The sample consisted of PBMCs. The source of this sequence is a male donor in good health and CMV-seronegative. V and J are TRBV30 and TRBJ1-5; D remains unclear. CDR3 coding DNA: TGTGCCTGGAGTAATTCCCAGGATCAGCCCCAGCATTTT. Encoded protein: CAWSNSQDQPQHF.